Sequencing of this T cell receptor (beta chain) was carried out in a study of blood T cell repertoires in COVID-19. The wider study: From the United States, Italy and Spain came samples of acute and convalescent COVID-19.

Original analysis: For nucleated cells, counts were estimated from reference gene primer amplification. This table comes from immunoSEQ multiplex PCR, and its TCRdb copy is limited to in-frame clones, with some not included. Clone size and the V and J calls come from that table; the DNA yielded D and trimming. The table lists around 500,000 clones, approximately 90% of them singletons. Cohort assignment relied on participant-reported clinical history. In Cohort 3, a recovered donor had either two negative PCRs, clearance, or symptom resolution. Germline values: CDR1 SGHNT, CDR2 YYREEE (reference sequence). This CDR3 is built from 15 residues. Trimming stripped 2 bases from V and 7 bases from J, with 16 bases between.

The J gene is TRBJ2-1, the V gene TRBV5-4, with a tentative D call TRBD1 (6 bases). The TCR sequence derives from a middle-aged woman who had recovered from COVID-19. The sample was PBMCs or T cells enriched from blood (not recorded which). DNA of the CDR3: TGTGCCAGCAGCTTTCCTGGGCAGGGGTTGAATGAGCAGTTCTTC. Protein sequence: CASSFPGQGLNEQFF.